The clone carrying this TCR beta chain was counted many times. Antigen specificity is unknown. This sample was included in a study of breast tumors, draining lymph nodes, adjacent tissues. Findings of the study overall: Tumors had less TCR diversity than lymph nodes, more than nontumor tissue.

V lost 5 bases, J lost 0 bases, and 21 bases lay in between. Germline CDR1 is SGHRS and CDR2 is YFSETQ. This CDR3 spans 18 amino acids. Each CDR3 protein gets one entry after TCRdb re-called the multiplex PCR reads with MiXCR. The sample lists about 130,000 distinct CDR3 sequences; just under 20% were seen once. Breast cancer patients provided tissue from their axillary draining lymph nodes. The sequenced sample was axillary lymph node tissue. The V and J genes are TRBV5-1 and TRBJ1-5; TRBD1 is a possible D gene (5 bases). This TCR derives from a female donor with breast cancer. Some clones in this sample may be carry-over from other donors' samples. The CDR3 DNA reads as TGCGCCAGCAGTTCGTTCGTCGACAGTATAGATAGCAATCAGCCCCAGCATTTT. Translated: CASSSFVDSIDSNQPQHF.